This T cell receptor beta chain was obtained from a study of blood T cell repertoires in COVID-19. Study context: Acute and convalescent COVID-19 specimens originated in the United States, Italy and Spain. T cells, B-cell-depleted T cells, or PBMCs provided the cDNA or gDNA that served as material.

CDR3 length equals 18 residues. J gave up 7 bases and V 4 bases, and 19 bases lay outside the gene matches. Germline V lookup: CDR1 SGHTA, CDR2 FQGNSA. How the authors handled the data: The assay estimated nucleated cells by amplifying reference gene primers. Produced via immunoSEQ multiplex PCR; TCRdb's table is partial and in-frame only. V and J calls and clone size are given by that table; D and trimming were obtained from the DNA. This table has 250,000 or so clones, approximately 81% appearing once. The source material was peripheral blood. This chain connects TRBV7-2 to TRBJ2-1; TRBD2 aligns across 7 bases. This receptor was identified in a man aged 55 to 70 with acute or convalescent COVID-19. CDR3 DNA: TGTGCCAGCAGCTGCAAACCCCACACAGCGGGGACCGTAAATGAGCAGTTCTTC. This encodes CASSCKPHTAGTVNEQFF.